Shown below are 2 T cell receptor beta chains from a single sample sequenced in a study of T cells after yellow fever vaccination. TCRdb called the 5' RACE reads again in MiXCR, with one record for every CDR3 protein. Of some 99,000 distinct CDR3 sequences listed, under 6.5% are singletons. The starting material was CD8+ T cells sorted from PBMCs, obtained 10 days after the yellow fever booster vaccination. The receptor set was obtained from a young man who received the YFV17D yellow fever vaccine.

The rearrangement joins TRBV4-3 to TRBJ2-3, with TRBD2 matching over 7 bases. V shed 0 bases and J 4 bases; nucleotides not matched to a gene: 7. There are 16 residues in the CDR3. Germline V gene lookup returns CDR1 LGHNA and CDR2 YSLEER. CDR3 in amino acids: CASSQDRAGPPDTQYF. CDR3 nucleotide sequence: TGCGCCAGCAGCCAAGATCGAGCGGGGCCCCCAGATACGCAGTATTTT.

This clonotype was seen only once. The rearrangement joins TRBV3-1 to TRBJ1-1; no clear D gene. The germline V gene has CDR1 LGHDT and CDR2 YNNKEL (reference sequence). V lost 2 bases to trimming and J lost 4 bases, with 14 bases between them. The CDR3 is made up of 15 amino acids. CDR3 coding DNA: TGTGCCAGCAGCCAAAATGGGATTGGCGTCACTGAAGCTTTCTTT. Its protein product is CASSQNGIGVTEAFF.